The next 31 T cell receptor beta chains were all read from a single sample in a study of blood T cell repertoires in COVID-19. Clones were sequenced by immunoSEQ multiplex PCR, and TCRdb holds only the in-frame ones, with some missing. The sample holds about 350,000 clones, 87% seen once. The material sequenced was peripheral blood. These receptors were obtained from a man younger than 45 with COVID-19, enrolled during active disease.

The chain is built from TRBV29-1 and TRBJ1-2; TRBD1 agrees at 11 bases. CDR3 length: 14 residues. After removal of 1 base from V and 4 bases from J, the junction contained 2 bases not matched to a gene. In germline, CDR1 is SQVTM, CDR2 ANQGSEA. CDR3 amino acids: CSVEGTGGFYGYTF. The CDR3 DNA reads TGCAGCGTTGAAGGGACAGGGGGCTTCTATGGCTACACCTTC.

Here the CDR3 DNA reads TGTGCCAGCATGTCTAGCGGGAGTTTCTACGAGCAGTACTTC. Protein product: CASMSSGSFYEQYF. The V and J genes are TRBV6-5 and TRBJ2-7, with 10 positions matching TRBD2. Unmatched junction bases numbered 6, after V lost 7 bases and J lost 3 bases. Germline V gene lookup returns CDR1 MNHEY and CDR2 SVGAGI. The CDR3 has 14 amino acids.

The chain employs TRBV19 and TRBJ2-7; no firm D call. This CDR3 is built from 11 residues. The V and J ends lost 4 bases and 4 bases respectively, with 5 bases between them. CDR1 LNHDA and CDR2 SQIVND come from the germline V gene (reference sequence). The CDR3 loop reads CASSTPYEQYF. CDR3 DNA sequence: TGTGCCAGTAGTACCCCGTACGAGCAGTACTTC.

V gene TRBV18 combines with J gene TRBJ1-4; possible D gene TRBD1, 6 bases. Germline CDR1 and CDR2: KGHSH and LQKENI. The CDR3 loop spans 16 amino acids. V dropped 4 bases and J dropped 1 base, with 13 bases sitting between them. The CDR3 sequence is CASSQRQVGTNEKLFF. The CDR3 DNA reads TGTGCCAGCTCACAAAGACAGGTTGGAACTAATGAAAAACTGTTTTTT.

The rearrangement links TRBV3-1 (or the pseudogene TRBV3-2) to TRBJ2-7; possible D gene TRBD2, 5 bases. Germline values: CDR1 LGHDT, CDR2 YNNKEL (reference sequence). V was shortened by 4 bases and J by 3 bases, with 22 bases between the two germline ends. There are 17 residues in the CDR3. CDR3 sequence (DNA): TGTGCCAGCAGCCCTGGGCGGCTAGCCCTCGGCGACTACGAGCAGTACTTC. Translating it yields CASSPGRLALGDYEQYF.

The rearrangement joins TRBV5-5 to TRBJ1-1; 9 bases map to TRBD1. Germline CDR1 reads SGHKS; CDR2 reads YYEKEE (reference sequence). V lost 6 bases and J lost 5; bases outside the gene matches: 11. The CDR3 sequence is 15 residues long. As DNA, the CDR3 is TGTGCCAGCACCATCCGGACAGGGGATAGGACTGAAGCTTTCTTT. It codes for CASTIRTGDRTEAFF.

The chain uses TRBV20-1 and TRBJ1-4, with D uncertain. V dropped 7 bases and J dropped 7 bases, with 10 bases sitting between them. Germline V gene data show CDR1 as DFQATT and CDR2 as SNEGSKA (reference sequence). The CDR3 is 11 residues long. CDR3 nucleotide sequence: TGCAGTGGGAGGGAGGGTGAAAAACTGTTTTTT. This codes for CSGREGEKLFF.

The rearrangement uses TRBV7-2 and TRBJ1-5, with D unresolved. The V gene lost 3 bases and the J gene lost 2 bases, with 5 bases spanning the gap. This CDR3 comprises 13 residues. Germline V gives CDR1 SGHTA, CDR2 FQGNSA. The CDR3 region is CASSLTGNQPQHF. The CDR3 DNA reads as TGTGCCAGCAGCTTGACTGGCAATCAGCCCCAGCATTTT.

The sample holds one count of this clone. The chain uses TRBV5-1 and TRBJ2-7, with D uncertain. Trimming pared 5 bases from V and 7 bases from J, leaving 16 bases between. The germline CDR1 and CDR2 sequences are SGHRS and YFSETQ. This CDR3 region has 13 residues. Written as DNA, the CDR3 is TGCGCCAGCAGACGGTTTGAGGCTAGGGAGCAGTACTTC. Protein product: CASRRFEAREQYF.

This clone was picked up many times. The rearrangement joins TRBV29-1 to TRBJ2-3; 10 bases fit TRBD1. The CDR3 has 12 residues. Trimming removed 7 bases from V and 8 bases from J; junction bases left unmatched: 6. Germline loops: CDR1 SQVTM, CDR2 ANQGSEA. The CDR3 is CSGRTGGGTQYF. CDR3 bases: TGCAGCGGACGGACAGGGGGTGGTACGCAGTATTTT.

This sequence joins TRBV28 and TRBJ1-1, with TRBD1 identical over 9 bases. CDR1 is MDHEN and CDR2 is SYDVKM in the germline V gene. The V gene end was trimmed by 5 bases and the J gene end by 4 bases; junction bases not matched to a gene: 8. This CDR3 has 15 residues. The CDR3 here is CASSRLTGGFTEAFF. The CDR3, as DNA: TGTGCCAGCAGTAGACTTACAGGGGGCTTCACTGAAGCTTTCTTT.

This clone came up a few times. The V gene is TRBV3-1 (or the pseudogene TRBV3-2), the J gene TRBJ2-1, with 11 bases matching TRBD2. CDR3 length equals 15 residues. The V gene's germline CDR1 is LGHDT and CDR2 YNNKEL (reference sequence). The junction had 5 bases not matched to a gene; V was cut back by 2 bases and J by 8 bases. The CDR3 nucleotides are TGTGCCAGCAGCCAAACACTAGCGGGAGTCGATGAGCAGTTCTTC. Encoded protein: CASSQTLAGVDEQFF.

This clone was found once. The rearrangement links TRBV28 to TRBJ1-1; TRBD1 matches at 7 bases. Unmatched junction bases numbered 16, after V lost 7 bases and J lost 8 bases. There are 15 residues in the CDR3. Germline V CDR1 and CDR2: MDHEN, SYDVKM. CDR3 in amino acids: CASTTSSPRDREAFF. The CDR3 coding sequence is TGTGCCAGCACCACCAGCTCCCCACGGGACAGAGAAGCTTTCTTT.

This chain connects TRBV19 to TRBJ1-6; the D is unclear. V dropped 9 bases and J dropped 0 bases, with 9 bases sitting between them. CDR1 LNHDA and CDR2 SQIVND come from the germline V gene (reference sequence). The CDR3 consists of 14 residues. The CDR3 loop reads CASSSGSYNSPLHF. In nucleotides, the CDR3 is TGTGCCAGCAGCAGCGGCTCCTATAATTCACCCCTCCACTTT.

CDR3 loop: CASSQDFGVGGRYNEQFF. The DNA for the CDR3 is TGCGCCAGCAGCCAAGATTTCGGAGTGGGGGGGCGATACAATGAGCAGTTCTTC. The V call is TRBV4-3, the J call TRBJ2-1; TRBD2 is a possible D gene (7 bases). V was trimmed by 0 bases and J by 4 bases, leaving 19 bases between them. Germline V gene sequence: CDR1 LGHNA, CDR2 YSLEER. CDR3 length equals 18 residues.

The chain links TRBV23-1 to TRBJ1-5; TRBD1 agrees at 8 bases. TRBV23-1 is given ORF status, its function remaining uncertain. V trimming: 7 bases; J trimming: 0 bases; junction bases outside the gene matches: 11. This CDR3 is 17 amino acids long. In nucleotides, the CDR3 is TGCGCCAGCAAGTATCCGGGACAGGACGATAGCAATCAGCCCCAGCATTTT. Translating gives CASKYPGQDDSNQPQHF.

The chain employs TRBV7-2 and TRBJ1-2; D not resolved. Trimming stripped 1 base from V and 6 bases from J, with 15 bases between. This CDR3 is built from 15 residues. Germline V gene data show CDR1 as SGHTA and CDR2 as FQGNSA. The CDR3 sequence: CASSLVQTGNNGYTF. CDR3 sequence (DNA): TGTGCCAGCAGCTTAGTACAAACCGGGAATAATGGCTACACCTTC.

The genes are TRBV10-3 and TRBJ1-4; D unresolved. V was shortened by 2 bases and J by 8 bases, with 15 bases between the two germline ends. This CDR3 comprises 15 residues. Germline CDR1 ENHRY, CDR2 SYGVKD. The CDR3 protein is CAISEPSTSGEKLFF. The CDR3 nucleotides read TGTGCCATCAGTGAGCCCTCGACCTCGGGGGAAAAACTGTTTTTT.

This clone has a single count. The chain uses TRBV21-1 and TRBJ2-7; TRBD2, the D gene given by the table, was not confirmed from the DNA. TRBV21-1 constitutes a pseudogene. The CDR3 contains 13 residues. The CDR3 nucleotides are TGTGCCAGCAGCAAAGCGCGAGGGAGCGAGCAGTACTTC. Protein: CASSKARGSEQYF.

The J gene is TRBJ1-2, the V gene TRBV9; D possibly corresponds to TRBD1 (6 bases). The CDR3 is made up of 14 amino acids. Deletions cut 4 bases from V and 6 bases from J, with 16 bases between. Germline values: CDR1 SGDLS, CDR2 YYNGEE. Here the CDR3 DNA reads TGTGCCAGCAGCCCTACAGGGAACTCCCATGGCTACACCTTC. This codes for CASSPTGNSHGYTF.

The chain employs TRBV20-1 and TRBJ2-3; D possibly corresponds to TRBD2 (5 bases). The germline V gene has CDR1 DFQATT and CDR2 SNEGSKA (reference sequence). The CDR3 spans 14 residues. V lost 3 bases and J lost 0, with 10 bases in between. CDR3 sequence reads: CSASPEASTDTQYF. The DNA of the CDR3 is TGCAGTGCTAGTCCGGAGGCCAGCACAGATACGCAGTATTTT.

The chain combines TRBV11-3 with TRBJ2-7; TRBD2 agrees at 7 bases. In germline, CDR1 is SGHNT, CDR2 YENEEA. The CDR3 runs 15 residues. Trimming removed 5 bases from V and 2 bases from J; junction bases left unmatched: 9. DNA of the CDR3: TGTGCCAGCAGCGCCTCCGGGACTATCCCCTACGAGCAGTACTTC. It yields the protein CASSASGTIPYEQYF.

This clone was recorded only once. The chain is built from TRBV4-2 and TRBJ1-1; 10 bases are shared with TRBD1. Unmatched junction bases numbered 8, after V lost 3 bases and J lost 7 bases. This CDR3 region has 15 residues. Per the germline V gene, CDR1 is LGHNA and CDR2 is YNFKEQ. This CDR3 is CASSHRGQGEIEAFF. The CDR3 DNA reads TGTGCCAGCAGCCACCGAGGACAGGGGGAGATTGAAGCTTTCTTT.

This clone has just one count. V and J are TRBV19 and TRBJ1-2; 9 bases are shared with TRBD1. Germline V lookup: CDR1 LNHDA, CDR2 SQIVND (reference sequence). The CDR3 has 15 residues. V shed 4 bases, J shed 6 bases, and the junction held 9 bases outside the gene matches. The CDR3: CASSRGQGRLHGYTF. For the CDR3, the DNA is TGTGCCAGTAGTAGGGGACAGGGCCGTTTACATGGCTACACCTTC.

The V call is TRBV24-1, the J call TRBJ2-5; tentatively, D is TRBD1 (7 bases). This CDR3 region has 14 residues. The V gene lost 3 bases and the J gene lost 3 bases, with 10 bases spanning the gap. Germline CDR1 and CDR2: KGHDR and SFDVKD. CDR3 sequence reads: CATSDAGQKETQYF. Written as DNA, the CDR3 is TGTGCCACCAGTGATGCGGGACAGAAAGAGACCCAGTACTTC.

The chain recombines TRBV5-6 with TRBJ2-1; TRBD2 aligns across 14 bases. Trimming at V came to 0 bases and at J to 8 bases, leaving 4 bases not matched to a gene. CDR3 length equals 16 residues. CDR1 and CDR2 (germline): SGHDT, YYEEEE. The CDR3 loop reads CASSLAGLAGVDEQFF. The CDR3 nucleotides read TGTGCCAGCAGCTTGGCGGGACTAGCGGGAGTCGATGAGCAGTTCTTC.

The chain links TRBV2 to TRBJ1-2, with D unclear. This CDR3 is built from 14 residues. Trimming took 2 bases from V and 8 from J, leaving 15 bases between them. Germline V gene sequence: CDR1 SNHLY, CDR2 FYNNEI. CDR3 region: CASSEQFRAGGYTF. The DNA for the CDR3 is TGTGCCAGCAGTGAACAATTCCGCGCGGGAGGCTACACCTTC.

The genes are TRBV10-3 and TRBJ1-4; D gene unclear. With 3 bases removed from V and 3 bases from J, the gap between germline ends came to 11 bases. The CDR3 has 15 amino acids. Germline loops: CDR1 ENHRY, CDR2 SYGVKD. The CDR3 sequence: CAISEGGESNEKLFF. The CDR3 bases are TGTGCCATCAGTGAAGGCGGGGAGTCTAATGAAAAACTGTTTTTT.

This clone was observed a single time. The chain has TRBV27 and TRBJ2-1; D is possibly TRBD2 (7 bases). The ends were cut back, 3 bases at V and 5 bases at J, with 17 bases in the middle. The CDR3 runs 16 residues. Per the germline V gene, CDR1 is MNHEY and CDR2 is SMNVEV (reference sequence). The CDR3 region is CASSFLLGGPDNEQFF. In nucleotides, the CDR3 is TGTGCCAGCAGTTTCTTACTCGGGGGGCCCGACAATGAGCAGTTCTTC.

The chain couples TRBV27 to TRBJ1-5, with 7 bases identical to TRBD1. Per germline, CDR1 MNHEY and CDR2 SMNVEV (reference sequence). After removal of 3 bases from V and 6 bases from J, the junction contained 5 bases not matched to a gene. The CDR3 totals 14 residues. DNA of the CDR3: TGTGCCAGCAGTTTCAGGACAGGAGGTCAGCCCCAGCATTTT. This sequence encodes CASSFRTGGQPQHF.

The chain carries TRBV19 and TRBJ2-5; D not resolved. The germline V and J ends were trimmed by 3 bases and 5 bases, with 7 bases remaining between them. Germline CDR1 reads LNHDA; CDR2 reads SQIVND (reference sequence). This CDR3 is 12 amino acids long. The CDR3 here is CASSMVGETQYF. CDR3 sequence (DNA): TGTGCCAGTAGTATGGTCGGGGAGACCCAGTACTTC.